Listed below are T cell receptor beta chains from one sample, sequenced in a study of cytomegalovirus exposure and HLA in healthy donors. Clones were read by immunoSEQ multiplex PCR, and TCRdb kept only the in-frame ones, dropping some. The top ten hold around 4.1% of the sample, which has fewer than 150,000 clones, approximately 80% seen once. What was sequenced was PBMCs. The receptors shown here come from a man in his forties in good health and CMV-seropositive. Each CDR3 is given with its conserved first and last residue. Each record gives: D gene, J gene, clone size, V gene, CDR3 protein, CDR3 DNA. A D gene is named only where the DNA matches it firmly. For some rows the clone size is stated as once, few or many, or as a class when expanded; others skip it.

D: NA
J: TRBJ2-3
size: once
V: TRBV7-3
CDR3: CASSPGLSGLDTQYF
DNA: TGTGCCAGCAGCCCAGGCCTAAGCGGGTTAGATACGCAGTATTTT

D: TRBD1
J: TRBJ1-5
size: NA
V: TRBV6-6
CDR3: CASSARQGAYQPQHF
DNA: TGTGCCAGCAGTGCCCGACAGGGAGCCTATCAGCCCCAGCATTTT

D: NA
J: TRBJ1-4
size: NA
V: TRBV9
CDR3: CASSAGEYEKLFF
DNA: TGTGCCAGCAGCGCGGGGGAGTACGAAAAACTGTTTTTT

D: NA
J: TRBJ1-6
size: few
V: TRBV18
CDR3: CASSPGEGSLHF
DNA: TGTGCCAGCTCACCGGGGGAGGGGTCCCTCCACTTT

D: NA
J: TRBJ2-3
size: NA
V: TRBV30
CDR3: CAWRPTAGATDTQYF
DNA: TGTGCCTGGAGACCCACTGCTGGAGCCACAGATACGCAGTATTTT

D: TRBD2
J: TRBJ2-5
size: NA
V: TRBV4-3
CDR3: CASSQDSSGGAQETQYF
DNA: TGCGCCAGCAGCCAAGACTCGAGCGGGGGGGCCCAAGAGACCCAGTACTTC

D: NA
J: TRBJ2-1
size: NA
V: TRBV9
CDR3: CASSPNPSFNNEQFF
DNA: TGTGCCAGCAGCCCTAACCCTAGCTTCAACAATGAGCAGTTCTTC

D: NA
J: TRBJ1-6
size: NA
V: TRBV2
CDR3: CASNVIYNSPLHF
DNA: TGTGCCAGCAATGTCATCTATAATTCACCCCTCCACTTT

D: NA
J: TRBJ2-2
size: NA
V: TRBV7-9
CDR3: CASSHRTGNTGELFF
DNA: TGTGCCAGCAGCCACCGGACGGGAAACACCGGGGAGCTGTTTTTT

D: TRBD1
J: TRBJ2-7
size: NA
V: TRBV4-3
CDR3: CASSQGGARTGLHEQYF
DNA: TGCGCCAGCAGCCAAGGGGGGGCCCGGACAGGGCTCCACGAGCAGTACTTC

D: NA
J: TRBJ2-1
size: NA
V: TRBV4-1
CDR3: CASSQDLARSSEQFF
DNA: TGCGCCAGCAGCCAAGATCTAGCCCGGAGTAGTGAGCAGTTCTTC

D: TRBD1
J: TRBJ1-2
size: NA
V: TRBV28
CDR3: CASSSLGQGGYGYTF
DNA: TGTGCCAGCAGTTCCCTGGGACAGGGCGGCTATGGCTACACCTTC

D: NA
J: TRBJ2-7
size: NA
V: TRBV9
CDR3: CASSVGTPPSYEQYF
DNA: TGTGCCAGCAGCGTAGGCACTCCACCCTCCTACGAGCAGTACTTC

D: TRBD2
J: TRBJ2-1
size: NA
V: TRBV28
CDR3: CASRHSGRNPYNEQFF
DNA: TGTGCCAGCAGACATAGCGGGAGGAACCCCTACAATGAGCAGTTCTTC

D: NA
J: TRBJ1-1
size: NA
V: TRBV27
CDR3: CASSLYGERVFF
DNA: TGTGCCAGCAGTTTATATGGGGAGAGAGTTTTCTTT

D: NA
J: TRBJ2-1
size: NA
V: TRBV2
CDR3: CASRPERLSSYNEQFF
DNA: TGTGCCAGCAGGCCAGAGCGGTTGAGCTCCTACAATGAGCAGTTCTTC

D: NA
J: TRBJ2-3
size: NA
V: TRBV5-4
CDR3: CASSTLTGTSTDTQYF
DNA: TGTGCCAGCAGCACCCTCACCGGGACTAGCACAGATACGCAGTATTTT

D: TRBD1
J: TRBJ1-3
size: NA
V: TRBV12-5
CDR3: CASGLPKGQISGNTIYF
DNA: TGTGCTAGTGGTTTGCCGAAGGGACAGATCTCTGGAAACACCATATATTTT

D: TRBD2
J: TRBJ2-2
size: NA
V: TRBV7-3
CDR3: CASSHGTSAPGELFF
DNA: TGTGCCAGCAGCCACGGGACTAGCGCCCCCGGGGAGCTGTTTTTT

D: TRBD1
J: TRBJ1-2
size: NA
V: TRBV6-1
CDR3: CASDGGLSHRGGYTF
DNA: TGTGCCAGCGATGGCGGGTTATCACACAGGGGAGGCTACACCTTC

D: NA
J: TRBJ2-5
size: NA
V: TRBV18
CDR3: CASSPPEGPAGTQYF
DNA: TGTGCCAGCTCACCACCCGAAGGGCCGGCGGGGACCCAGTACTTC

D: NA
J: TRBJ1-5
size: NA
V: TRBV19
CDR3: CASSTQQNQPQHF
DNA: TGTGCCAGTAGTACGCAACAGAATCAGCCCCAGCATTTT

D: TRBD1
J: TRBJ1-1
size: NA
V: TRBV6-1
CDR3: CASPGQGPMNTEAFF
DNA: TGTGCCAGCCCTGGACAGGGCCCCATGAACACTGAAGCTTTCTTT

D: TRBD1
J: TRBJ2-3
size: NA
V: TRBV9
CDR3: CASSVVGQRTDTQYF
DNA: TGTGCCAGCAGCGTAGTGGGACAGCGCACAGATACGCAGTATTTT

D: TRBD1
J: TRBJ1-2
size: NA
V: TRBV6-7
CDR3: CASSWEDRPLRSYTF
DNA: TGTGCCAGCAGTTGGGAGGACAGGCCCCTTAGAAGCTACACCTTC

D: NA
J: TRBJ2-6
size: NA
V: TRBV27
CDR3: CASTLTPQVGSSGANVLTF
DNA: TGTGCCAGCACCCTTACCCCACAGGTGGGGTCGTCTGGGGCCAACGTCCTGACTTTC

D: NA
J: TRBJ1-2
size: NA
V: TRBV11-2
CDR3: CASKNVRAYNYGYTF
DNA: TGTGCCAGCAAAAATGTGAGAGCCTACAACTATGGCTACACCTTC

D: NA
J: TRBJ2-1
size: NA
V: TRBV2
CDR3: CASSESGGGALEEQFF
DNA: TGTGCCAGCAGTGAATCGGGGGGCGGGGCGTTGGAAGAGCAGTTCTTC

D: NA
J: TRBJ1-2
size: NA
V: TRBV5-1
CDR3: CASSLARGEEGYTF
DNA: TGCGCCAGCAGCTTGGCCCGGGGAGAAGAGGGCTACACCTTC

D: NA
J: TRBJ1-1
size: NA
V: TRBV7-7
CDR3: CASSMDRNTEAFF
DNA: TGTGCCAGCAGCATGGACAGGAACACTGAAGCTTTCTTT

D: NA
J: TRBJ1-6
size: NA
V: TRBV5-6
CDR3: CASSYWLGVGSPLHF
DNA: TGTGCCAGCAGCTATTGGCTCGGGGTCGGATCACCCCTCCACTTT

D: TRBD1
J: TRBJ1-6
size: NA
V: TRBV11-1
CDR3: CASSDRGQGFSPLHF
DNA: TGTGCCAGCAGCGACCGAGGACAGGGATTTTCACCCCTCCACTTT

D: TRBD2
J: TRBJ2-1
size: NA
V: TRBV4-1
CDR3: CASSQPPGTSGRTNNEQFF
DNA: TGCGCCAGCAGCCAACCCCCCGGGACTAGCGGGAGGACTAACAATGAGCAGTTCTTC

D: NA
J: TRBJ1-4
size: NA
V: TRBV5-6
CDR3: CASSFNRVFEKLFF
DNA: TGTGCCAGCAGCTTCAACAGGGTTTTCGAAAAACTGTTTTTT

D: NA
J: TRBJ1-1
size: NA
V: TRBV27
CDR3: CASREYSRDYAFF
DNA: TGTGCCAGCAGAGAATATAGCAGGGATTATGCTTTCTTT